These 8 T cell receptor beta chains originate from one sample sequenced in a study of cytomegalovirus exposure and HLA in healthy donors. Both 60 Vbeta primers and 13 Jbeta primers went into the PCR. TCRdb keeps only in-frame clones here, not all; method: immunoSEQ multiplex PCR. Counted here are 100,000 to 150,000 clones, around four fifths occurring once; the ten biggest clones make up approximately 11%. Source material: PBMCs. These receptors all stem from a male donor in good health and CMV-seropositive.

This chain joins TRBV5-1 and TRBJ1-1, with 8 bases matching TRBD1. With 4 bases clipped from V and 6 bases from J, the junction kept 5 bases outside the gene matches. Germline V gene sequence: CDR1 SGHRS, CDR2 YFSETQ. CDR3 length equals 13 residues. The CDR3 DNA reads TGCGCCAGCAGCCCGGGACAGGCCCCTGAAGCTTTCTTT. Amino acids: CASSPGQAPEAFF.

A note on this clone: At one of its ends the junction is not consistent with the germline gene, which may arise from a read error. The chain has TRBV7-9 and TRBJ1-1; TRBD1 matches 7 bases. The CDR3 totals 17 residues. Germline lookup yields CDR1 SEHNR and CDR2 FQNEAQ (reference sequence). CDR3 nucleotides: TGTTCCAGCAGCCTCGACAGGGCGGATTCCATGAACACTGAAGCTTTCTTT. Amino acid sequence: CSSSLDRADSMNTEAFF.

The chain is built from TRBV7-3 and TRBJ2-7; a possible D gene is TRBD2 (5 bases). Per the germline V gene, CDR1 is SGHTA and CDR2 is FQGTGA. The CDR3 sequence is 14 residues long. V dropped 1 base and J dropped 0 bases, with 7 bases sitting between them. The CDR3 nucleotides read TGTGCCAGCAGCTTAAGCGGGTCCTCCTACGAGCAGTACTTC. Protein: CASSLSGSSYEQYF.

The CDR3, as DNA: TGTGCCAGCAGCCCTGACAGAAACTATGGCTACACCTTC. It yields the protein CASSPDRNYGYTF. This chain uses TRBV9 with TRBJ1-2; D perhaps matches TRBD1 (5 bases). The CDR3 extends over 13 amino acids. Germline loops: CDR1 SGDLS, CDR2 YYNGEE. Trimming took off 4 bases at V and 2 bases at J, with 9 bases between the two ends.

The sample holds one count of this clone. The chain has TRBV20-1 and TRBJ2-1; maybe TRBD1 (6 bases). In germline, CDR1 is DFQATT, CDR2 SNEGSKA (reference sequence). This CDR3 region has 11 residues. The V end lost 5 bases, the J end lost 9 bases, and 11 bases lay between the germline ends. DNA of the CDR3: TGCAGTGCTCGGGGACACACTGAGCAGTTCTTC. Its translation is CSARGHTEQFF.

This clone was seen a few times. CDR3 sequence reads: CASSLGGNTGELFF. The CDR3 nucleotides are TGTGCCAGCAGTCTAGGGGGGAACACCGGGGAGCTGTTTTTT. V gene TRBV28 combines with J gene TRBJ2-2, with D possibly TRBD1 on 6 matching bases. The germline V and J ends were trimmed by 5 bases and 1 base, with 8 bases remaining between them. Germline lookup yields CDR1 MDHEN and CDR2 SYDVKM. The CDR3 has 14 residues.

Here the CDR3 DNA reads TGTGCCAGCAGTTTCCGCGGGGAGCAGTACTTC. It yields the protein CASSFRGEQYF. V and J are TRBV27 and TRBJ2-7; weak D call: TRBD2 (5 bases). Germline V CDR1 and CDR2: MNHEY, SMNVEV (reference sequence). The CDR3 spans 11 residues. V shed 3 bases and J shed 7 bases, with 7 bases lying between them.

This clone was picked up one time. The chain couples TRBV28 to TRBJ2-7, with 9 bases lining up with TRBD1. CDR1 and CDR2 (germline): MDHEN, SYDVKM. After removal of 7 bases from V and 4 bases from J, the junction contained 17 bases not matched to a gene. The CDR3 totals 17 residues. CDR3 DNA sequence: TGTGCCAGCACCCCGTCGGATGGGGACAGGGTAGGGTACGAGCAGTACTTC. Amino acids: CASTPSDGDRVGYEQYF.